These 24 T cell receptor beta chains originate from one sample sequenced in a study of blood T cell repertoires in COVID-19. Sequencing used immunoSEQ multiplex PCR; TCRdb keeps in-frame clones, though not all of them. The table lists roughly 290,000 clones, 70% to 90% of them singletons, with around 4% in the top ten. The sequenced sample was peripheral blood. The receptors stem from a woman in her forties or fifties with active or convalescent COVID-19.

The gene calls are TRBV10-3 and TRBJ1-1, with D possibly TRBD1 on 5 matching bases. The germline CDR1 and CDR2 sequences are ENHRY and SYGVKD. CDR3 length: 13 amino acids. V was cut by 3 bases and J by 4 bases, with 9 bases left in between. CDR3 region: CAISEGDGTEAFF. In DNA form, the CDR3 reads TGTGCCATCAGTGAAGGGGATGGCACTGAAGCTTTCTTT.

This clone has a single count. The chain carries TRBV25-1 and TRBJ1-2, with TRBD1 matching over 8 bases. V shed 6 bases and J 0 bases; nucleotides not matched to a gene: 3. CDR3 length: 14 residues. Germline V CDR1 and CDR2: MGHDK, SYGVNS. In DNA, the CDR3 is TGTGCCAGCAGAACAGGGGGTCCTAACTATGGCTACACCTTC. It specifies CASRTGGPNYGYTF.

The rearrangement joins TRBV10-3 to TRBJ1-5; perhaps TRBD1 as D (6 bases). Looked up from germline, CDR1 is ENHRY and CDR2 is SYGVKD. The CDR3 is 13 amino acids. V shed 4 bases and J shed 5 bases, with 9 bases lying between them. In nucleotides, the CDR3 is TGTGCCATCAGTGGGACAGTCGATCAGCCCCAGCATTTT. Encoded protein: CAISGTVDQPQHF.

This chain uses TRBV7-2 with TRBJ2-3; D perhaps matches TRBD2 (6 bases). Trimming stripped 2 bases from V and 2 bases from J, with 8 bases between. Germline V gene lookup returns CDR1 SGHTA and CDR2 FQGNSA. The CDR3 is made up of 14 amino acids. In nucleotides, the CDR3 is TGTGCCAGCAGCTTATGGGACTCCACAGATACGCAGTATTTT. Its protein product is CASSLWDSTDTQYF.

This clone came up once. The gene calls are TRBV3-1 (or the pseudogene TRBV3-2) and TRBJ1-6; 8 bases are a match to TRBD1. Germline trimming cut 0 bases from V and 4 bases from J; bases unmatched to any gene: 5. CDR3 length: 17 residues. Germline V gene sequence: CDR1 LGHDT, CDR2 YNNKEL (reference sequence). Written as DNA, the CDR3 is TGTGCCAGCAGCCAAGATCACAGGGGGTCATATAATTCACCCCTCCACTTT. It encodes CASSQDHRGSYNSPLHF.

The chain is built from TRBV4-1 and TRBJ2-3, with 13 bases fitting TRBD2. The CDR3 is made up of 18 amino acids. Trimming removed 4 bases from V and 4 bases from J; junction bases left unmatched: 11. The V gene's germline CDR1 is MGHRA and CDR2 YSYEKL. CDR3 nucleotide sequence: TGCGCCAGCAGCCCGGGGTGGGTTGGACTAGCGGGAGCAGATACGCAGTATTTT. It translates to CASSPGWVGLAGADTQYF.

This chain joins TRBV7-9 and TRBJ2-3; 8 bases match TRBD2. This CDR3 region has 12 residues. Germline assignment: CDR1 SEHNR and CDR2 FQNEAQ (reference sequence). Unmatched junction bases numbered 10, after V lost 5 bases and J lost 15 bases. The CDR3 nucleotides are TGTGCCAGCAGCCTACAAGCGGGAGTGGCATATTTT. Its protein product is CASSLQAGVAYF.

V gene TRBV19 combines with J gene TRBJ2-1, with a possible D match to TRBD1 (6 bases). Looked up from germline, CDR1 is LNHDA and CDR2 is SQIVND (reference sequence). Trimming removed 7 bases from V and 7 bases from J, with 17 bases in between. The CDR3 sequence is 14 residues long. CDR3 amino acids: CASNYLGAVNEQFF. Here the CDR3 DNA reads TGTGCCAGTAATTATTTGGGGGCCGTAAATGAGCAGTTCTTC.

V usage is TRBV27 and J usage is TRBJ2-7; D is uncertain. V shed 2 bases and J shed 5 bases, with 7 bases lying between them. Germline assignment: CDR1 MNHEY and CDR2 SMNVEV (reference sequence). The CDR3 is 12 amino acids. CDR3 sequence reads: CASSLDLHEQYF. The CDR3 DNA sequence: TGTGCCAGCAGTTTAGACTTACACGAGCAGTACTTC.

CDR3 nucleotide sequence: TGTGCCACCAGTGACCAAAGGACAGGGGGAGAGACCCAGTACTTC. Amino acids: CATSDQRTGGETQYF. V is TRBV24-1 and J is TRBJ2-5; 10 nucleotides line up with TRBD1. Germline-derived CDR1 and CDR2 are KGHDR and SFDVKD. The length of the CDR3 is 15 residues. V trimming: 4 bases; J trimming: 4 bases; junction bases outside the gene matches: 5.

This clone was found once. The V gene is TRBV4-1, the J gene TRBJ2-1; TRBD2 agrees at 10 bases. J was trimmed by 7 bases and V by 6 bases; bases with no gene match: 6. This CDR3 is built from 14 residues. Germline lookup yields CDR1 MGHRA and CDR2 YSYEKL. Written as DNA, the CDR3 is TGCGCCAGCAGGCCTACTAGCGGGATTAATGAGCAGTTCTTC. Translation gives CASRPTSGINEQFF.

The rearrangement joins TRBV4-2 to TRBJ2-2; 11 positions agree with TRBD1. Germline lookup yields CDR1 LGHNA and CDR2 YNFKEQ. V lost 0 bases, J lost 4 bases, and 10 bases stayed unmatched. The CDR3 totals 19 residues. This CDR3 is CASSQELDRGPGGTGELFF. CDR3 coding DNA: TGTGCCAGCAGCCAAGAATTGGACAGGGGGCCCGGGGGCACCGGGGAGCTGTTTTTT.

J is TRBJ2-5 and V is TRBV27; D is possibly TRBD1 (6 bases). With 8 bases removed from V and 1 base from J, the gap between germline ends came to 20 bases. The CDR3 consists of 16 residues. Germline V gene lookup returns CDR1 MNHEY and CDR2 SMNVEV (reference sequence). CDR3 DNA sequence: TGTGCCAGCGTTGCCGCAGGGAAGGGGGTCCAAGAGACCCAGTACTTC. Amino acid sequence: CASVAAGKGVQETQYF.

The chain carries TRBV6-1 and TRBJ2-3; weak D call: TRBD1 (5 bases). The CDR3 covers 15 residues. Trimming left V 0 bases short and J 13 bases short, with 20 bases between. Germline assignment: CDR1 MNHNS and CDR2 SASEGT. The CDR3 loop reads CASSEALWATLGEYF. In DNA form, the CDR3 reads TGTGCCAGCAGTGAAGCGCTTTGGGCGACATTAGGGGAGTATTTT.

The V call is TRBV2, the J call TRBJ2-1, with 10 bases aligning to TRBD2. CDR1 and CDR2 from the germline V gene are SNHLY and FYNNEI. The V and J ends lost 7 bases and 7 bases, in that order; junction bases with no gene match: 13. This CDR3 has 16 residues. CDR3 in amino acids: CASIREAGGQMNEQFF. CDR3 sequence (DNA): TGTGCCAGCATCAGGGAAGCGGGAGGGCAAATGAATGAGCAGTTCTTC.

V and J are TRBV5-1 and TRBJ1-6, with a weak D call TRBD1 (6 bases). The V and J ends lost 4 bases and 9 bases respectively, with 20 bases between them. From germline, CDR1 is SGHRS and CDR2 YFSETQ. This CDR3 has 16 amino acids. DNA of the CDR3: TGCGCCAGCAGCATAGACAGGATTCGAGGGGGTTCACCCCTCCACTTT. Amino acid sequence: CASSIDRIRGGSPLHF.

V usage is TRBV30 and J usage is TRBJ2-2, with TRBD2 matching 7 bases. The CDR3 extends over 15 amino acids. V lost 1 base to trimming and J lost 0 bases; unmatched junction nucleotides: 2. Looked up from germline, CDR1 is GTSNPN and CDR2 is SVGIG (reference sequence). The CDR3 protein is CAWSAGTTNTGELFF. The DNA for the CDR3 is TGTGCCTGGAGTGCTGGGACTACGAACACCGGGGAGCTGTTTTTT.

The rearrangement links TRBV19 to TRBJ2-1; TRBD2 is a possible D gene (6 bases). V lost 3 bases and J 4 bases, leaving 13 bases between the germline ends. The CDR3 totals 15 residues. The V gene's germline CDR1 is LNHDA and CDR2 SQIVND (reference sequence). The CDR3 nucleotides are TGTGCCAGTAGTATCCTTGGGGGGACGTACAATGAGCAGTTCTTC. Encoded protein: CASSILGGTYNEQFF.

The rearrangement joins TRBV23-1 to TRBJ1-2, with D uncertain. TRBV23-1 is annotated as an ORF whose role is uncertain. V was trimmed by 10 bases and J by 5 bases, leaving 8 bases between them. The CDR3 is 10 residues long. CDR3 nucleotide sequence: TGCGCCACCGACGGGTATGGCTACACCTTC. Amino acids: CATDGYGYTF.

The V and J genes are TRBV29-1 and TRBJ1-1; D is unresolved. Germline loops: CDR1 SQVTM, CDR2 ANQGSEA. The CDR3 runs 11 residues. Trimming pared 8 bases from V and 10 bases from J, leaving 17 bases between. CDR3 nucleotide sequence: TGCAGCATATTTGGAGACGACGGAGCTTTCTTT. Its protein is CSIFGDDGAFF.

V usage is TRBV14 and J usage is TRBJ2-4; D gene uncertain. This CDR3 comprises 15 residues. Trimming pared 0 bases from V and 3 bases from J, leaving 9 bases between. CDR1 and CDR2 (germline): SGHDN, FVKESK. The CDR3 spells CASSQEQPGKNIQYF. DNA of the CDR3: TGTGCCAGCAGCCAAGAACAACCTGGCAAAAACATTCAGTACTTC.

The V gene is TRBV10-3, the J gene TRBJ2-1; a weak D match, TRBD2 (6 bases). Germline CDR1 reads ENHRY; CDR2 reads SYGVKD. The V and J ends lost 7 bases and 9 bases respectively, with 28 bases between them. This CDR3 comprises 17 residues. In DNA, the CDR3 is TGTGCCATCACCGCACAAGGAGGGGTCTCCCTAGTTGGTGAGCAGTTCTTC. Protein: CAITAQGGVSLVGEQFF.

This chain connects TRBV9 to TRBJ2-7; 9 bases are shared with TRBD2. The J segment lost 2 bases and the V segment lost 0 bases, leaving 9 bases of the junction unmatched. This CDR3 spans 17 amino acids. The V gene's germline CDR1 is SGDLS and CDR2 YYNGEE. For the CDR3, the DNA is TGTGCCAGCAGCGTAGTTCTAGCGGGATGTACGGCCTACGAGCAGTACTTC. It yields the protein CASSVVLAGCTAYEQYF.

The chain recombines TRBV7-9 with TRBJ1-1; a weak D match, TRBD1 (6 bases). The length of the CDR3 is 15 residues. Germline assignment: CDR1 SEHNR and CDR2 FQNEAQ (reference sequence). Trimming left V 5 bases short and J 4 bases short, with 17 bases between. The CDR3: CASSRRGAGSTEAFF. The DNA for the CDR3 is TGTGCCAGCAGCCGCCGGGGGGCGGGGAGCACTGAAGCTTTCTTT. Combining the CDR3 with reference TRBV7-9 and TRBJ1-1 gives the whole variable domain DTGVSQNPRHKITKRGQNVTFRCDPISEHNRLYWYRQTLGQGPEFLTYFQNEAQLEKSRLLSDRFSAERPKGSFSTLEIQRTEQGDSAMYLCASSRRGAGSTEAFFGQGTRLTVV.